Listed below are T cell receptor beta chains from one sample, sequenced in a study of control samples from healthy donors and cancer patients. Method: immunoSEQ multiplex PCR; TCRdb's copy keeps in-frame clones and lacks some. The sample carries 85,000 to 110,000 clones, 85% to 90% recorded once. Material: PBMCs. The receptor set was obtained from a man in his sixties with lung cancer. CDR3s leave out the opening cysteine and the closing phenylalanine or tryptophan. The order of the fields is J gene, V gene, CDR3 protein.

j_gene: TRBJ1-5; v_gene: TRBV6-6; CDR3aa: ASSYGASQPQH
j_gene: TRBJ1-4; v_gene: TRBV5-1; CDR3aa: ASSSLGGLTLELF
j_gene: TRBJ2-1; v_gene: TRBV7-2; CDR3aa: ASRFPGAGNEQF
j_gene: TRBJ2-5; v_gene: TRBV5-4; CDR3aa: ASSHPGPQETQY
j_gene: TRBJ1-6; v_gene: TRBV18; CDR3aa: ASSPTDSPLH
j_gene: TRBJ2-3; v_gene: TRBV6-7; CDR3aa: ASSYFKRTASRDTQY
j_gene: TRBJ2-5; v_gene: TRBV24-1; CDR3aa: ATSQNSIQETQY
j_gene: TRBJ1-2; v_gene: TRBV19; CDR3aa: ASSPTGGGYT
j_gene: TRBJ2-1; v_gene: TRBV6-1; CDR3aa: ASSEQGVYNEQF
j_gene: TRBJ1-3; v_gene: TRBV3-1/TRBV3-2; CDR3aa: ASTELSGNTIY
j_gene: TRBJ1-2; v_gene: TRBV24-1; CDR3aa: ATSENDRNYGYT
j_gene: TRBJ1-1; v_gene: TRBV5-1; CDR3aa: ASSLEGQGGTEAF
j_gene: TRBJ1-4; v_gene: TRBV5-6; CDR3aa: ASSLLTGGRTNEKLF
j_gene: TRBJ2-6; v_gene: TRBV7-6; CDR3aa: ASSDIDRAANVLT
j_gene: TRBJ1-2; v_gene: TRBV5-1; CDR3aa: ASSLGGGEGYGYT
j_gene: TRBJ1-5; v_gene: TRBV19; CDR3aa: ASSATGPKNQPQH
j_gene: TRBJ2-2; v_gene: TRBV6-5; CDR3aa: ASRAAGELF
j_gene: TRBJ2-3; v_gene: TRBV7-3; CDR3aa: ASSRDAGGTDTQY
j_gene: TRBJ1-2; v_gene: TRBV6-5; CDR3aa: ASSYGGTAVEGYT
j_gene: TRBJ2-1; v_gene: TRBV7-9; CDR3aa: ASSLGTVYNEQF
j_gene: TRBJ1-1; v_gene: TRBV10-1; CDR3aa: ASSAAGDTEAF
j_gene: TRBJ1-2; v_gene: TRBV9; CDR3aa: ASSVDGLRGYT
j_gene: TRBJ2-1; v_gene: TRBV5-5; CDR3aa: ASSWTLGNEQF
j_gene: TRBJ1-1; v_gene: TRBV13; CDR3aa: ASSLRGPNTEAF
j_gene: TRBJ1-1; v_gene: TRBV30; CDR3aa: AWSTGGYTEAF
j_gene: TRBJ1-5; v_gene: TRBV7-2; CDR3aa: ASSRFGQPQH
j_gene: TRBJ1-5; v_gene: TRBV7-9; CDR3aa: ASSGATRQPQH
j_gene: TRBJ2-1; v_gene: TRBV5-1; CDR3aa: ASSLVLAPYNEQF
j_gene: TRBJ1-1; v_gene: TRBV5-1; CDR3aa: ASSLKETEAF
j_gene: TRBJ1-2; v_gene: TRBV5-1; CDR3aa: ASSWGTGSNYGYT
j_gene: TRBJ1-2; v_gene: TRBV7-9; CDR3aa: ASSLDAQGGGYT
j_gene: TRBJ2-3; v_gene: TRBV27; CDR3aa: ASGVLAGPPDTQY
j_gene: TRBJ2-2; v_gene: TRBV30; CDR3aa: AWVPGGARTGELF
j_gene: TRBJ2-2; v_gene: TRBV6-5; CDR3aa: ASIGTGVNTGELF
j_gene: TRBJ1-5; v_gene: TRBV5-6; CDR3aa: ASTRGTGGHQPQH
j_gene: TRBJ2-2; v_gene: TRBV5-4; CDR3aa: ASSSRQGANTGELF
j_gene: TRBJ1-1; v_gene: TRBV7-9; CDR3aa: ASSWGGDTEAF
j_gene: TRBJ2-5; v_gene: TRBV5-6; CDR3aa: ASSPDWGALTQY
j_gene: TRBJ1-5; v_gene: TRBV2; CDR3aa: ASMGQANQPQH
j_gene: TRBJ1-5; v_gene: TRBV6-1; CDR3aa: ASKGTGVGQPQH
j_gene: TRBJ2-3; v_gene: TRBV11-3; CDR3aa: ASSLTGVLTDTQY
j_gene: TRBJ1-6; v_gene: TRBV5-6; CDR3aa: ASSKAGQDRNSPLH
j_gene: TRBJ1-4; v_gene: TRBV10-2; CDR3aa: AAAGSGPNEKLF
j_gene: TRBJ2-2; v_gene: TRBV24-1; CDR3aa: ATSALSGGDTGELF
j_gene: TRBJ2-5; v_gene: TRBV6-4; CDR3aa: ASSDSAGEGFETQY
j_gene: TRBJ1-6; v_gene: TRBV18; CDR3aa: ASSPGLNSPLH